This entry lists 21 T cell receptor beta chains sequenced from one sample in a study of metastatic and nonmetastatic thyroid tumors. TCRdb redid the clone calls on the PCR reads using MiXCR. The sample includes about 7,000 clones, 15% to 20% of them seen just once. Each patient came to thyroid surgery without any prior treatment (of any kind). Sequenced: adjacent normal tissue. Source of these receptors: a male donor with papillary thyroid cancer or a benign thyroid nodule (not recorded which). Some clones in this sample may be carry-over from other donors' samples.

This clone has more than one count but fewer than ten. The chain links TRBV27 to TRBJ2-7; 10 bases align to TRBD1. The CDR3 is 14 amino acids. The J segment lost 2 bases and the V segment lost 5 bases, leaving 3 bases of the junction unmatched. Germline CDR1 and CDR2: MNHEY and SMNVEV (reference sequence). CDR3 nucleotide sequence: TGTGCCAGCAGTCGACAGGGGGCCACCTACGAGCAGTACTTC. Translating gives CASSRQGATYEQYF.

The chain has TRBV7-8 and TRBJ2-2; the match to TRBD1 covers 10 bases. This CDR3 contains 17 residues. V lost 3 bases to trimming and J lost 6 bases; unmatched junction nucleotides: 10. From germline, CDR1 is SGHVS and CDR2 FQNEAQ. CDR3 nucleotide sequence: TGTGCCAGCAGCTTGCGGAGCGGGACAGGGGCTGCCGGGGAGCTGTTTTTT. It translates to CASSLRSGTGAAGELFF.

The chain carries TRBV6-1 and TRBJ2-7, with TRBD2 as a possible D gene (6 bases). Deletions cut 4 bases from V and 4 bases from J, with 14 bases between. Germline CDR1 MNHNS, CDR2 SASEGT. CDR3 length: 14 amino acids. CDR3 protein: CASSAYAGRYEQYF. In DNA form, the CDR3 reads TGTGCCAGCAGTGCTTACGCGGGGAGATACGAGCAGTACTTC.

This clone was seen only a few times. The chain employs TRBV12-3 or TRBV12-4 and TRBJ1-2; possible D gene TRBD1, 5 bases. V was pared by 6 bases and J by 2 bases, with 16 bases between. This CDR3 spans 15 amino acids. CDR3 sequence (DNA): TGTGCCAGCAGGACGACCGGAACAGGCAACTATGGCTACACCTTC. This sequence encodes CASRTTGTGNYGYTF.

Judged by abundance, this clone is medium-sized. V and J are TRBV12-3 or TRBV12-4 and TRBJ2-3; D is ambiguous. CDR3 size: 14 residues. V was pared by 2 bases and J by 2 bases, with 8 bases between. The DNA of the CDR3 is TGTGCCAGCAGTTTACTCGAATACACAGATACGCAGTATTTT. Translation gives CASSLLEYTDTQYF.

The rearrangement uses TRBV7-8 and TRBJ1-2; 8 nucleotides agree with TRBD1. V was pared by 5 bases and J by 7 bases, with 6 bases of the junction left unmatched. CDR3 length: 13 amino acids. Germline CDR1 reads SGHVS; CDR2 reads FQNEAQ. CDR3 region: CASSADREGGYTF. Here the CDR3 DNA reads TGTGCCAGCAGCGCGGACAGGGAGGGTGGCTACACCTTC.

V gene TRBV2 combines with J gene TRBJ1-4; TRBD1 matches at 7 bases. This CDR3 is 13 amino acids long. Per germline, CDR1 SNHLY and CDR2 FYNNEI. With 8 bases clipped from V and 10 bases from J, the junction kept 10 bases outside the gene matches. This chain's CDR3 is CASVDRENGKLFF. The DNA of the CDR3 is TGTGCCAGCGTTGACAGGGAAAACGGAAAACTGTTTTTT.

This clone was counted a few times. V and J are TRBV2 and TRBJ2-7; D call uncertain. Trimming took off 7 bases at V and 2 bases at J, with 12 bases between the two ends. The CDR3 covers 13 residues. CDR1 is SNHLY, CDR2 FYNNEI, per germline. CDR3 region: CASKSGNTYEQYF. As DNA, the CDR3 is TGTGCCAGCAAGTCAGGCAACACCTACGAGCAGTACTTC. Together with reference TRBV2 and TRBJ2-7, the CDR3 gives the full variable domain: EPEVTQTPSHQVTQMGQEVILRCVPISNHLYFYWYRQILGQKVEFLVSFYNNEISEKSEIFDDQFSVERPDGSNFTLKIRSTKLEDSAMYFCASKSGNTYEQYFGPGTRLTVT.

This clone came up a few times. The chain uses TRBV5-6 and TRBJ2-2, with 12 nucleotides matching TRBD2. This CDR3 is built from 16 residues. J lost 4 bases, V lost 4 bases, and 5 bases had no gene match. In germline, CDR1 is SGHDT, CDR2 YYEEEE. The CDR3 sequence is CASSPLTSGGTGELFF. DNA of the CDR3: TGTGCCAGCAGCCCCTTGACTAGCGGGGGCACCGGGGAGCTGTTTTTT.

In the case of this clone: A much larger clone lies a single base off, so this may be a read error. In DNA, the CDR3 is TGTGCCAGCAGTGATACACGGGACGAGCAGTACGTC. Translating it yields CASSDTRDEQYV. The chain carries TRBV6-1 and TRBJ2-7, with no clear D. V was clipped by 3 bases and J by 5 bases, with 8 bases between them. The CDR3 consists of 12 residues. Germline V gene sequence: CDR1 MNHNS, CDR2 SASEGT.

The J gene is TRBJ1-3, the V gene TRBV12-3 or TRBV12-4; D remains ambiguous. V was pared by 2 bases and J by 4 bases, with 9 bases between. The CDR3 is 14 amino acids. CDR3 bases: TGTGCCAGCAGTTTATTATACTTGGGAAACACCATATATTTT. Protein sequence: CASSLLYLGNTIYF.

In regard to this clone: A read error may be the cause here, since a much bigger clone is one base away. Other DNA sequences of this sample code for an identical CDR3. The chain is built from TRBV6-1 and TRBJ2-6; the D gene is possibly TRBD2 (5 bases). Looked up from germline, CDR1 is MNHNS and CDR2 is SASEGT. The CDR3 is 13 amino acids. CDR3 in DNA: TGTGCCAGCAGTGAAAAGGATCGTACGCTACTAGTTTTC. This encodes CASSEKDRTLLVF.

This clone was observed at least ten times. The chain combines TRBV4-1 with TRBJ2-2, with unresolved D. V gave up 1 base and J gave up 4 bases, with 10 bases separating them. The CDR3 is 15 residues long. Germline loops: CDR1 MGHRA, CDR2 YSYEKL. The DNA for the CDR3 is TGCGCCAGCAGCCAAGCGCCCTCGTTCACCGGGGAGCTGTTTTTT. Translating it yields CASSQAPSFTGELFF.

Note on this clone: This CDR3 is also generated by other DNA sequences in the sample. The DNA for the CDR3 is TGCAGTGCCGTCCGCGACTTCTCCTACGAGCAGTACTTC. The encoded protein is CSAVRDFSYEQYF. This rearrangement joins TRBV20-1 to TRBJ2-7, with no clear D. The CDR3 totals 13 residues. The germline CDR1 and CDR2 sequences are DFQATT and SNEGSKA (reference sequence). Between the trimmed V and J ends, which lost 6 bases and 0 bases, there was a span of 12 bases.

Comments on this clone: The junction departs from the called germline gene at one end, perhaps through a read error. V and J are TRBV6-1 and TRBJ1-3; D call uncertain. CDR3 length: 13 residues. Germline CDR1 MNHNS, CDR2 SASEGT. The CDR3 DNA follows: TGTGCCAGCAGTGGCGGTTCTGTAAACACCATATATTTT. This encodes CASSGGSVNTIYF.

This clone is judged medium-sized. The chain recombines TRBV12-5 with TRBJ1-1; D is possibly TRBD1 (6 bases). V was pared by 1 base and J by 7 bases, with 19 bases between. CDR3 length: 16 amino acids. The germline V gene has CDR1 LGHNT and CDR2 FRNRAP. The CDR3 protein is CASGLDPPGGAYEAFF. The DNA of the CDR3 is TGTGCTAGTGGTTTGGACCCCCCCGGGGGGGCCTATGAAGCTTTCTTT.

By proportion, this clone is medium-sized. Written as DNA, the CDR3 is TGTGCCAGCAGCCAAAGGGTGGCTAATGAAAAACTGTTTTTT. Translation gives CASSQRVANEKLFF. The chain couples TRBV3-1 to TRBJ1-4; D uncertain. The CDR3 runs 14 residues. V was trimmed by 2 bases and J by 3 bases, leaving 7 bases between them. Germline CDR1 LGHDT, CDR2 YNNKEL (reference sequence).

This clone occurred a few times. The genes are TRBV27 and TRBJ1-5; no firm D call. V shed 2 bases and J shed 4 bases, with 6 bases lying between them. This CDR3 is built from 13 residues. Per the germline V gene, CDR1 is MNHEY and CDR2 is SMNVEV (reference sequence). The chain's CDR3 is CASSLTVNQPQHF. The CDR3 DNA follows: TGTGCCAGCAGTTTAACGGTAAATCAGCCCCAGCATTTT.

This clone has ten or more counts. V usage is TRBV7-6 and J usage is TRBJ2-3; TRBD2 matches 10 bases. The V gene's germline CDR1 is SGHVS and CDR2 FNYEAQ. J was trimmed by 7 bases and V by 5 bases; bases with no gene match: 12. The CDR3 spans 16 residues. The CDR3: CASSPSLTSGLNTQYF. DNA of the CDR3: TGTGCCAGCAGCCCCAGCTTGACTAGCGGGCTGAATACGCAGTATTTT.

There are a few counts of this clone. The V and J genes are TRBV6-1 and TRBJ2-1; 9 bases align to TRBD2. Germline lookup yields CDR1 MNHNS and CDR2 SASEGT. This CDR3 spans 14 amino acids. The junction had 9 bases not matched to a gene; V was cut back by 7 bases and J by 8 bases. The CDR3 DNA reads TGTGCCAGCACCATAGCGGGAGAAGGCCATGAGCAGTTCTTC. Translating gives CASTIAGEGHEQFF.

The chain employs TRBV6-6 and TRBJ2-1; D perhaps matches TRBD2 (6 bases). The CDR3 has 17 residues. Germline values: CDR1 MNHNY, CDR2 SVGAGI (reference sequence). V shed 2 bases and J shed 0 bases, with 14 bases lying between them. The CDR3 loop is CASSYAGTSSSYNEQFF. CDR3 bases: TGTGCCAGCAGTTACGCGGGGACTTCCAGCTCCTACAATGAGCAGTTCTTC.